This passage covers 30 T cell receptor beta chains from one sample sequenced in a study of T-cell reconstitution after alpha-beta-depleted transplantation in children (dated by TCRdb to about 2016). The treatment or condition label corresponds to: allogeneic hematopoietic cell transplantation with graft depleted of TCRalphabeta T cells and CD19 B cells. Library generation was performed with PCR. Sequencing took place on an Illumina HiSeq 2500. TCR libraries were prepared with molecular barcoding, using unique molecular identifiers to normalize TCRbeta repertoire quantification. TCRdb redid the processing of the public reads, applying fastp at Q25 and MiXCR, and retained in-frame beta chains. When rows share a CDR3 protein, they turn into one entry using the most common DNA and genes. This sample holds 15,000 to 20,000 distinct CDR3 sequences; around 12% were observed only once. The ten largest make up 60% to 75% of the sample.

The sequencing here drew on PBMCs, mostly from graft donor cells, taken 180 days after TCRalphabeta/CD19-depleted stem cell transplant. The receptors here all came from a boy younger than two who had a stem cell transplant for Wiskott-Aldrich syndrome, so the T cells may come from the graft donor.

There are many counts of this clonotype. V is TRBV7-2 and J is TRBJ1-4, with a possible D match to TRBD1 (6 bases). From germline, CDR1 is SGHTA and CDR2 FQGNSA. Trimming took 3 bases from V and 7 from J, leaving 15 bases between them. This CDR3 spans 15 amino acids. Here the CDR3 reads CASSLDSHGLEKLFF. CDR3 sequence (DNA): TGTGCCAGCAGCTTGGACAGTCACGGACTTGAAAAACTGTTTTTT.

This clonotype was detected ten times or more. The chain links TRBV12-3 or TRBV12-4 to TRBJ1-5; TRBD1 might be the D (5 bases). V was trimmed by 3 bases and J by 7 bases, leaving 22 bases between them. This CDR3 is built from 17 residues. As DNA, the CDR3 is TGTGCCAGCAGTTTGGTTAGTTTTCCGCAGGGTGGACAGCCCCAGCATTTT. Residues: CASSLVSFPQGGQPQHF.

In its sample, this clonotype was seen a few times. The V gene is TRBV20-1, the J gene TRBJ2-2, with 12 bases matching TRBD2. The V and J ends lost 4 bases and 1 base, in that order; junction bases with no gene match: 4. The CDR3 runs to 16 residues. Per germline, CDR1 DFQATT and CDR2 SNEGSKA (reference sequence). CDR3 DNA: TGCAGTGCTACACTAGCGGGAGGCATGAACACCGGGGAGCTGTTTTTT. Its protein product is CSATLAGGMNTGELFF.

Ten or more counts support this clonotype. The chain joins TRBV20-1 to TRBJ2-1; the match to TRBD2 covers 13 bases. In germline, CDR1 is DFQATT, CDR2 SNEGSKA (reference sequence). This CDR3 contains 18 residues. With V trimmed by 4 bases and J by 0 bases, 9 bases remained unmatched. CDR3: CSATRTSGSRSSYNEQFF. The DNA of the CDR3 is TGCAGTGCTACCCGGACTAGCGGGAGTAGGAGCTCCTACAATGAGCAGTTCTTC.

With regard to this clonotype: Relative to the germline gene, one junction end is altered; a read error may explain this. The gene calls are TRBV2 and TRBJ2-5; 9 bases fit TRBD2. Germline V gene sequence: CDR1 SNHLY, CDR2 FYNNEI. The CDR3 runs to 16 residues. CDR3 protein: CASSEGLSGRRETQYF. The CDR3 bases are TGTGCCAGCAGCGAAGGCCTTAGCGGGAGACGAGAGACCCAGTACTTC.

The chain has TRBV28 and TRBJ2-7; 9 bases fit TRBD1. V lost 5 bases, J lost 7 bases, and 15 bases stayed unmatched. Looked up from germline, CDR1 is MDHEN and CDR2 is SYDVKM. The CDR3 runs to 16 residues. CDR3 protein: CASSLPHWTGAWEQYF. For the CDR3, the DNA is TGTGCCAGCAGTCTCCCACATTGGACAGGGGCCTGGGAGCAGTACTTC.

The J gene is TRBJ2-1, the V gene TRBV10-3, with D unresolved. Germline values: CDR1 ENHRY, CDR2 SYGVKD. The CDR3 loop spans 15 amino acids. V shed 3 bases and J shed 5 bases, with 14 bases lying between them. The DNA of the CDR3 is TGTGCCATCAGTGATCTATCAAGTCCGAACAATGAGCAGTTCTTC. Protein sequence: CAISDLSSPNNEQFF.

This clonotype was counted only a few times. The V and J genes are TRBV6-1 and TRBJ2-1, with D perhaps TRBD2 (6 bases). The CDR3 is 15 amino acids. The germline V gene encodes CDR1 MNHNS and CDR2 SASEGT. V lost 6 bases, J lost 1 base, and 13 bases lay in between. CDR3 protein: CASRPGTESYNEQFF. For the CDR3, the DNA is TGTGCCAGCAGACCCGGGACTGAATCCTACAATGAGCAGTTCTTC.

This sequence joins TRBV5-1 and TRBJ1-2; perhaps TRBD1 as D (5 bases). In germline, CDR1 is SGHRS, CDR2 YFSETQ. V gave up 0 bases and J gave up 4 bases, with 10 bases separating them. The CDR3 totals 14 residues. The CDR3 spells CASSLDGQRYGYTF. The DNA of the CDR3 is TGCGCCAGCAGCTTGGACGGACAACGCTATGGCTACACCTTC.

This clonotype was observed at least ten times. The chain recombines TRBV20-1 with TRBJ2-1; TRBD2 is a possible D gene (5 bases). The CDR3 is 14 amino acids. CDR1 and CDR2 from the germline V gene are DFQATT and SNEGSKA (reference sequence). Trimming removed 5 bases at V and 0 bases at J, with 11 bases between. The CDR3 sequence is CSAQTGSSYNEQFF. The CDR3 nucleotides read TGCAGTGCTCAGACGGGGAGCTCCTACAATGAGCAGTTCTTC.

This clonotype was seen at least ten times. The gene calls are TRBV19 and TRBJ1-5; the match to TRBD1 covers 8 bases. CDR1 and CDR2 from the germline V gene are LNHDA and SQIVND (reference sequence). With 6 bases clipped from V and 3 bases from J, the junction kept 13 bases outside the gene matches. The CDR3 is 17 amino acids. The chain's CDR3 is CASSGGRGRLNNQPQHF. The DNA of the CDR3 is TGTGCCAGTAGCGGGGGCAGGGGGCGCTTAAACAATCAGCCCCAGCATTTT.

The table lists this clonotype with a few counts. The rearrangement joins TRBV5-1 to TRBJ2-2, with TRBD1 identical over 9 bases. The CDR3 has 13 amino acids. J gave up 5 bases and V 7 bases, and 3 bases lay outside the gene matches. Germline V gene data show CDR1 as SGHRS and CDR2 as YFSETQ. The CDR3 is CASWTGATGELFF. The CDR3 DNA is TGCGCCAGCTGGACAGGGGCTACCGGGGAGCTGTTTTTT.

This clonotype was detected a few times. The V and J genes are TRBV5-4 and TRBJ2-7; the match to TRBD1 covers 7 bases. The CDR3 covers 15 residues. V was clipped by 4 bases and J by 0 bases; unmatched bases: 7. Germline CDR1 is SGHNT and CDR2 is YYREEE (reference sequence). Here the CDR3 DNA reads TGTGCCAGCAGCGTGACCAGGGGGAGCTCCTACGAGCAGTACTTC. Its protein is CASSVTRGSSYEQYF.

This clonotype was seen repeatedly, ten times or more. The chain has TRBV7-9 and TRBJ2-4, with 8 bases matching TRBD2. CDR1 and CDR2 from the germline V gene are SEHNR and FQNEAQ (reference sequence). The V and J ends lost 5 bases and 1 base, in that order; junction bases with no gene match: 7. The CDR3 totals 16 residues. The CDR3 DNA reads TGTGCCAGCAGCGCAGGACTAGCTCTGGCCAAAAACATTCAGTACTTC. It yields the protein CASSAGLALAKNIQYF.

The gene calls are TRBV7-8 and TRBJ1-3; a possible D gene is TRBD1 (6 bases). Germline CDR1 is SGHVS and CDR2 is FQNEAQ. Trimming shortened V by 3 bases and J by 3 bases, and 18 bases separated the two germline ends. This CDR3 has 17 residues. In DNA, the CDR3 is TGTGCCAGCAGCTTGCAGGGGATCCCTCTGGATGGAAACACCATATATTTT. This codes for CASSLQGIPLDGNTIYF.

This clonotype was counted ten times or more. The chain uses TRBV5-1 and TRBJ2-3; 9 nucleotides align to TRBD1. Trimming took 0 bases from V and 5 from J; bases not matched to a gene: 7. This CDR3 comprises 16 residues. CDR1 SGHRS and CDR2 YFSETQ come from the germline V gene. This CDR3 reads CASSLAGTGIQDTQYF. In DNA form, the CDR3 reads TGCGCCAGCAGCTTGGCCGGGACAGGGATTCAAGATACGCAGTATTTT.

This clonotype came up many times. The chain uses TRBV25-1 and TRBJ2-5; 8 bases map to TRBD1. The germline V gene has CDR1 MGHDK and CDR2 SYGVNS. After removal of 4 bases from V and 0 bases from J, the junction contained 7 bases not matched to a gene. The CDR3 is 16 amino acids. CDR3 DNA: TGTGCCAGCAGTGCCCGGGACAGGCGCTACCAAGAGACCCAGTACTTC. Translating gives CASSARDRRYQETQYF. The entire variable domain, with the rest obtained from reference TRBV25-1 and TRBJ2-5, is as follows: EADIYQTPRYLVIGTGKKITLECSQTMGHDKMYWYQQDPGMELHLIHYSYGVNSTEKGDLSSESTVSRIRTEHFPLTLESARPSHTSQYLCASSARDRRYQETQYFGPGTRLLVL.

This clonotype was recorded at least ten times. The chain carries TRBV20-1 and TRBJ2-1; 9 nucleotides match TRBD1. V shed 1 base and J 4 bases; nucleotides not matched to a gene: 5. CDR1 and CDR2 (germline): DFQATT, SNEGSKA (reference sequence). CDR3 length equals 15 residues. In DNA, the CDR3 is TGCAGTGCTAGAGGTATAGGACAGGGGTACAATGAGCAGTTCTTC. It yields the protein CSARGIGQGYNEQFF.

The chain uses TRBV5-1 and TRBJ2-1; D may match TRBD1 or TRBD2 (5 bases each). The germline gives CDR1 SGHRS, CDR2 YFSETQ. The CDR3 loop spans 13 amino acids. V was shortened by 6 bases and J by 5 bases, with 12 bases between the two germline ends. CDR3 sequence (DNA): TGCGCCAGCACCCGGGACGTCAACAATGAGCAGTTCTTC. It specifies CASTRDVNNEQFF.

On this clonotype itself: The germline gene is not matched at one end of the junction; a read error may be the cause. The chain links TRBV5-6 to TRBJ2-6; the match to TRBD1 covers 7 bases. CDR1 and CDR2 from the germline V gene are SGHDT and YYEEEE. This CDR3 spans 19 amino acids. CDR3 in amino acids: CASSRITGARVSGANGLTF. As DNA, the CDR3 is TGTGCCAGCAGCCGCATCACAGGGGCTCGGGTCTCTGGGGCCAACGGCCTGACTTTC. Using reference TRBV5-6 and TRBJ2-6 for the parts outside the CDR3, the full variable domain is DAGVTQSPTHLIKTRGQQVTLRCSPKSGHDTVSWYQQALGQGPQFIFQYYEEEERQRGNFPDRFSGHQFPNYSSELNVNALLLGDSALYLCASSRITGARVSGANGLTFGAGSRLTVL.

The chain is built from TRBV28 and TRBJ1-1; 7 bases match TRBD1. V lost 3 bases to trimming and J lost 3 bases; unmatched junction nucleotides: 7. Germline V gene lookup returns CDR1 MDHEN and CDR2 SYDVKM. The CDR3 extends over 15 amino acids. In DNA, the CDR3 is TGTGCCAGCAGTTTCCAGACAGGGAGGTACACTGAAGCTTTCTTT. Translating it yields CASSFQTGRYTEAFF.

The chain has TRBV30 and TRBJ2-5, with 7 bases fitting TRBD2. Losses at the gene ends were 0 bases for V and 2 bases for J; bases not matched to a gene: 3. This CDR3 region has 14 residues. Germline V gene data show CDR1 as GTSNPN and CDR2 as SVGIG (reference sequence). CDR3 sequence (DNA): TGTGCCTGGAGTGTTGGCGGGGGACAAGAGACCCAGTACTTC. Encoded protein: CAWSVGGGQETQYF. Based on the CDR3 plus reference TRBV30 and TRBJ2-5, the full variable domain is SQTIHQWPATLVQPVGSPLSLECTVEGTSNPNLYWYRQAAGRGLQLLFYSVGIGQISSEVPQNLSASRPQDRQFILSSKKLLLSDSGFYLCAWSVGGGQETQYFGPGTRLLVL.

This clonotype has at least ten counts. This sequence joins TRBV4-1 and TRBJ2-7; TRBD1 aligns across 11 bases. V lost 1 base and J lost 3; bases outside the gene matches: 2. This CDR3 is built from 15 residues. CDR1 is MGHRA and CDR2 is YSYEKL in the germline V gene. CDR3 DNA sequence: TGCGCCAGCAGCCAAGGGGACAGGGGGAGCTACGAGCAGTACTTC. Its protein product is CASSQGDRGSYEQYF.

The rearrangement joins TRBV28 to TRBJ2-5; perhaps TRBD1 as D (5 bases). The CDR3 has 13 amino acids. Germline V lookup: CDR1 MDHEN, CDR2 SYDVKM. The V end lost 2 bases, the J end lost 5 bases, and 9 bases lay between the germline ends. CDR3 protein: CASSLTGKETQYF. The CDR3 bases are TGTGCCAGCAGTTTAACAGGCAAGGAGACCCAGTACTTC. Variable domain in full (rest from reference TRBV28 and TRBJ2-5): DVKVTQSSRYLVKRTGEKVFLECVQDMDHENMFWYRQDPGLGLRLIYFSYDVKMKEKGDIPEGYSVSREKKERFSLILESASTNQTSMYLCASSLTGKETQYFGPGTRLLVL.

This clonotype appeared a single time. The chain carries TRBV20-1 and TRBJ1-6; no clear D gene. The CDR3 loop spans 14 amino acids. Trimming shortened V by 1 base and J by 7 bases, and 11 bases separated the two germline ends. The germline V gene has CDR1 DFQATT and CDR2 SNEGSKA (reference sequence). DNA for the CDR3: TGCAGTGCTAGAGTCCCCGTGAACAATTCACCCCTCCACTTT. Protein: CSARVPVNNSPLHF.

This clonotype was counted only a few times. The J gene is TRBJ1-1, the V gene TRBV14; no clear D. This CDR3 comprises 11 residues. Trimming left V 2 bases short and J 8 bases short, with 6 bases between. Looked up from germline, CDR1 is SGHDN and CDR2 is FVKESK. CDR3 in DNA: TGTGCCAGCAGCCAACAGAAAGAAGCTTTCTTT. This encodes CASSQQKEAFF.

The CDR3 reads CASPADRPNYGYTF. DNA of the CDR3: TGCGCCAGCCCCGCTGACAGGCCTAACTATGGCTACACCTTC. The rearrangement uses TRBV5-1 and TRBJ1-2, with a tentative D call TRBD1 (6 bases). The CDR3 extends over 14 amino acids. V gave up 7 bases and J gave up 0 bases, with 13 bases separating them. Germline V gene data show CDR1 as SGHRS and CDR2 as YFSETQ.

This clonotype was counted a few times. This rearrangement joins TRBV20-1 to TRBJ1-6, with TRBD1 as a possible D gene (6 bases). Germline CDR1 is DFQATT and CDR2 is SNEGSKA (reference sequence). The length of the CDR3 is 16 residues. V was cut by 6 bases and J by 0 bases, with 15 bases left in between. The CDR3 DNA is TGCAGTGCAACAAAGGCAGGGGACTCCTATAATTCACCCCTCCACTTT. Protein: CSATKAGDSYNSPLHF.

This clonotype was found a few times. V and J are TRBV11-3 and TRBJ2-4; TRBD1 matches 9 bases. The CDR3 runs to 16 residues. Germline CDR1 reads SGHNT; CDR2 reads YENEEA. V shed 6 bases, J shed 0 bases, and the junction held 6 bases outside the gene matches. CDR3 protein: CASRPHRGLAKNIQYF. In DNA, the CDR3 is TGTGCCAGCAGGCCTCACAGGGGGCTAGCCAAAAACATTCAGTACTTC.

The chain has TRBV11-1 and TRBJ2-7, with TRBD2 identical over 13 bases. Trimming at V came to 0 bases and at J to 3 bases, leaving 8 bases not matched to a gene. The length of the CDR3 is 18 residues. CDR1 is SGHAT and CDR2 is FQDESV in the germline V gene (reference sequence). The CDR3 DNA reads TGTGCCAGCAGCTTAGCTGGGGGCGGACTAGCGGGAGTCTACGAGCAGTACTTC. As protein: CASSLAGGGLAGVYEQYF.